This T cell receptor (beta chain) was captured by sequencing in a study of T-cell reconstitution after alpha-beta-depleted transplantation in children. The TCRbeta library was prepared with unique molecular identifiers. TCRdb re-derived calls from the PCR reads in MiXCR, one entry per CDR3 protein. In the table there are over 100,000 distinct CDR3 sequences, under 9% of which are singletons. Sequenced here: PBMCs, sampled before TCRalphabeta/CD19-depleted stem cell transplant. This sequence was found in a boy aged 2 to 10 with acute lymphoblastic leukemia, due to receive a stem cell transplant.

The DNA of the CDR3 is TGTGCCAGCAGCTTATCTGGCGGGGGGGGCCGGGAGACCCAGTACTTC. This gives the protein CASSLSGGGGRETQYF. The chain employs TRBV7-2 and TRBJ2-5; TRBD2 matches 9 bases. The trim removed 2 bases at V and 5 bases at J, leaving 9 bases unmatched. Germline-derived CDR1 and CDR2 are SGHTA and FQGNSA. The CDR3 runs to 16 residues.